The 11 T cell receptor beta chains below were found in one sample sequenced in a study of T cell clonotyping in hematopoietic cell transplantation. Time point specified: recipient sample about 28 days before transplant, after cytoreduction. TCRdb keeps only in-frame clones here, not all; method: immunoSEQ multiplex PCR. This sample carries some 76,000 clones, almost 97% of them seen once, and the ten largest clones take around 1.7%. The material sequenced was peripheral blood mononuclear cells, taken before stem cell transplant. The receptor source for this set is a woman aged 50 to 60 with acute myeloid leukemia. Some clones in this sample may be carry-over from other donors' samples.

V and J are TRBV2 and TRBJ1-4; D remains ambiguous. CDR1 and CDR2 (germline): SNHLY, FYNNEI. The length of the CDR3 is 14 residues. Trimming took off 5 bases at V and 0 bases at J, with 7 bases between the two ends. CDR3 in DNA: TGTGCCAGCAGTAGCCCAGCAACTAATGAAAAACTGTTTTTT. It encodes CASSSPATNEKLFF.

The rearrangement uses TRBV28 and TRBJ1-5; D is possibly TRBD1 (6 bases). Germline CDR1 MDHEN, CDR2 SYDVKM. CDR3 size: 16 residues. The V and J ends lost 6 bases and 0 bases respectively, with 15 bases between them. The CDR3 DNA follows: TGTGCCAGCAGCCAAGGGGGGGATAATAGCAATCAGCCCCAGCATTTT. Translated: CASSQGGDNSNQPQHF.

This clone was detected only once. This rearrangement joins TRBV5-4 to TRBJ1-6; 9 nucleotides agree with TRBD1. Germline-derived CDR1 and CDR2 are SGHNT and YYREEE (reference sequence). J was trimmed by 9 bases and V by 4 bases; bases with no gene match: 11. CDR3 size: 16 residues. CDR3 sequence reads: CASSLEQGAVSSPLHF. The CDR3 DNA sequence: TGTGCCAGCAGCCTCGAACAGGGGGCTGTAAGTTCACCCCTCCACTTT.

The chain links TRBV7-2 to TRBJ2-7; no clear D. Between the trimmed V and J ends, which lost 1 base and 2 bases, there was a span of 12 bases. Germline V lookup: CDR1 SGHTA, CDR2 FQGNSA. This CDR3 has 15 amino acids. The CDR3 DNA reads TGTGCCAGCAGCTTAGAACCTGGGAAAACCTACGAGCAGTACTTC. Protein sequence: CASSLEPGKTYEQYF.

The chain recombines TRBV28 with TRBJ2-5; D is unresolved. The CDR3 spans 14 residues. The germline V gene has CDR1 MDHEN and CDR2 SYDVKM. Trimming stripped 3 bases from V and 4 bases from J, with 12 bases between. CDR3 sequence reads: CASSLVGSGETQYF. CDR3 bases: TGTGCCAGCAGTTTGGTCGGGTCGGGAGAGACCCAGTACTTC.

This clone appeared a single time. The rearrangement joins TRBV5-5 to TRBJ2-7; TRBD2 matches at 13 bases. Germline V gene data show CDR1 as SGHKS and CDR2 as YYEKEE (reference sequence). The CDR3 loop spans 16 amino acids. Trimming removed 4 bases from V and 4 bases from J; junction bases left unmatched: 8. The CDR3 here is CASSLTSGGAEYEQYF. As DNA, the CDR3 is TGTGCCAGCAGCCTTACTAGCGGGGGGGCCGAGTACGAGCAGTACTTC.

The CDR3 loop reads CAISVAGGPQPQHF. CDR3 sequence (DNA): TGTGCCATCAGTGTGGCAGGGGGCCCGCAGCCCCAGCATTTT. The chain couples TRBV10-3 to TRBJ1-5; TRBD1 aligns across 8 bases. Germline lookup yields CDR1 ENHRY and CDR2 SYGVKD. V was clipped by 4 bases and J by 7 bases; unmatched bases: 6. CDR3 size: 14 residues.

The genes are TRBV2 and TRBJ2-7, with TRBD1 as a possible D gene (5 bases). The V end lost 6 bases, the J end lost 3 bases, and 9 bases lay between the germline ends. This CDR3 contains 12 residues. CDR1 SNHLY and CDR2 FYNNEI come from the germline V gene. The CDR3 protein is CASRSGNYEQYF. The DNA for the CDR3 is TGTGCCAGCAGGTCAGGGAACTACGAGCAGTACTTC.

This rearrangement joins TRBV21-1 to TRBJ1-1; the D call in the table, TRBD1, was not verified against the DNA. TRBV21-1 is a recognized pseudogene. The CDR3 runs to 17 residues. CDR3 in DNA: TGTGCCAGCAGCACCCCCCAAGCGCAGGGGCGAGACACTGAAGCTTTCTTT. Its translation is CASSTPQAQGRDTEAFF.

V and J are TRBV7-2 and TRBJ1-1; 7 bases map to TRBD1. Germline V lookup: CDR1 SGHTA, CDR2 FQGNSA. Trimming at V came to 5 bases and at J to 2 bases, leaving 11 bases not matched to a gene. This CDR3 region has 16 residues. CDR3 amino acids: CASSNRPGGGNTEAFF. CDR3 nucleotide sequence: TGTGCCAGCAGCAACAGGCCAGGGGGGGGAAACACTGAAGCTTTCTTT.

The V and J genes are TRBV5-1 and TRBJ2-7, with D possibly being TRBD2 (6 bases). The CDR3 runs 14 residues. CDR1 is SGHRS, CDR2 YFSETQ, per germline. The germline V and J ends were trimmed by 6 bases and 5 bases, with 18 bases remaining between them. The CDR3 DNA reads as TGCGCCAGCATCCTGGAGGGACCGCCTGACGAGCAGTACTTC. Protein: CASILEGPPDEQYF.